The 25 T cell receptor beta chains below all came from one sample that was sequenced in a study of blood T cell repertoires in COVID-19. Clones were sequenced by immunoSEQ multiplex PCR, and TCRdb holds only the in-frame ones, with some missing. This table holds about 150,000 clones, about 80% found once. Sequenced sample: peripheral blood. All receptors derive from a man in his sixties or seventies with acute or convalescent COVID-19.

The rearrangement links TRBV7-9 to TRBJ1-1; the D gene is possibly TRBD1 (6 bases). The V and J ends lost 3 bases and 4 bases respectively, with 15 bases between them. Germline CDR1 is SEHNR and CDR2 is FQNEAQ (reference sequence). The CDR3 spans 15 residues. CDR3 loop: CASSLETGPGTEAFF. CDR3 coding DNA: TGTGCCAGCAGCTTGGAGACAGGCCCCGGCACTGAAGCTTTCTTT.

CDR3 sequence: CATRRGQGGGYTF. CDR3 sequence (DNA): TGTGCCACCAGGAGGGGACAGGGGGGAGGCTACACCTTC. The genes are TRBV2 and TRBJ1-2; TRBD1 matches 11 bases. The CDR3 length is 13 residues. V lost 10 bases and J lost 8; bases outside the gene matches: 9. Germline V CDR1 and CDR2: SNHLY, FYNNEI.

Only one count was recorded for this clone. The chain couples TRBV5-1 to TRBJ1-2; 9 bases fit TRBD1. The CDR3 has 15 amino acids. CDR1 is SGHRS and CDR2 is YFSETQ in the germline V gene. V shed 4 bases, J shed 8 bases, and the junction held 12 bases outside the gene matches. In DNA, the CDR3 is TGCGCCAGCAGCCCGGAAGGGACAGGGTATTCAGGCTACACCTTC. The encoded protein is CASSPEGTGYSGYTF.

This clone turned up a few times. This chain joins TRBV12-3 or TRBV12-4 and TRBJ2-5; no definite D call. Trimming took off 1 base at V and 4 bases at J, with 4 bases between the two ends. This CDR3 is built from 12 residues. The CDR3, as DNA: TGTGCCAGCAGTTTAGACACAGAGACCCAGTACTTC. It is translated as CASSLDTETQYF.

This clone occurred once. The J gene is TRBJ1-5, the V gene TRBV28; 7 bases align to TRBD1. CDR3 length equals 15 residues. From germline, CDR1 is MDHEN and CDR2 SYDVKM. V dropped 4 bases and J dropped 3; count of bases not matched to a gene: 6. Here the CDR3 reads CASSSRDRDNQPQHF. In DNA, the CDR3 is TGTGCCAGCAGTTCCCGGGACAGAGACAATCAGCCCCAGCATTTT.

V usage is TRBV5-1 and J usage is TRBJ2-7; the D gene is possibly TRBD1 (6 bases). The CDR3 runs to 15 residues. Looked up from germline, CDR1 is SGHRS and CDR2 is YFSETQ. V gave up 4 bases and J gave up 0 bases, with 14 bases separating them. The CDR3 loop is CASSLLNRVSYEQYF. CDR3 nucleotides: TGCGCCAGCAGCCTCCTTAACAGGGTCTCCTACGAGCAGTACTTC. Drawing the rest from reference TRBV5-1 and TRBJ2-7, the complete variable domain is KAGVTQTPRYLIKTRGQQVTLSCSPISGHRSVSWYQQTPGQGLQFLFEYFSETQRNKGNFPGRFSGRQFSNSRSEMNVSTLELGDSALYLCASSLLNRVSYEQYFGPGTRLTVT.

Only one count was recorded for this clone. The genes are TRBV5-8 and TRBJ1-1; 7 nucleotides match TRBD1. V lost 4 bases to trimming and J lost 1 base; unmatched junction nucleotides: 7. Germline CDR1 reads SGHTS; CDR2 reads YDEGEE. The CDR3 has 15 residues. The CDR3 coding sequence is TGTGCCAGCAGCCGGGGACAGCTCCAGAACACTGAAGCTTTCTTT. It encodes CASSRGQLQNTEAFF. Based on the CDR3 plus reference TRBV5-8 and TRBJ1-1, the full variable domain is EAGVTQSPTHLIKTRGQQATLRCSPISGHTSVYWYQQALGLGLQFLLWYDEGEERNRGNFPPRFSGRQFPNYSSELNVNALELEDSALYLCASSRGQLQNTEAFFGQGTRLTVV.

The chain is built from TRBV27 and TRBJ1-2, with 9 positions matching TRBD1. V was clipped by 3 bases and J by 10 bases; unmatched bases: 18. Germline CDR1 and CDR2: MNHEY and SMNVEV (reference sequence). The length of the CDR3 is 17 residues. CDR3: CASSFGVSAGQGLVYTF. In DNA, the CDR3 is TGTGCCAGCAGTTTTGGGGTCAGTGCGGGACAGGGTTTAGTCTACACCTTC.

The chain combines TRBV3-1 (or the pseudogene TRBV3-2) with TRBJ2-1, with 11 bases fitting TRBD2. Germline loops: CDR1 LGHDT, CDR2 YNNKEL (reference sequence). With 6 bases clipped from V and 8 bases from J, the junction kept 6 bases outside the gene matches. The CDR3 is 14 amino acids. CDR3: CASRHSGGADEQFF. In nucleotides, the CDR3 is TGTGCCAGCAGACATAGCGGGGGGGCTGATGAGCAGTTCTTC.

This clone has a handful of counts. This chain joins TRBV5-1 and TRBJ1-3; D ambiguous. V shed 2 bases and J shed 1 base, with 13 bases lying between them. This CDR3 is built from 16 residues. Looked up from germline, CDR1 is SGHRS and CDR2 is YFSETQ. The CDR3 sequence is CASSFSGLGSGNTIYF. CDR3 in DNA: TGCGCCAGCAGCTTCTCGGGGTTGGGTTCTGGAAACACCATATATTTT.

V gene TRBV6-6 combines with J gene TRBJ1-1; D might be TRBD1 (5 bases). The V end lost 2 bases, the J end lost 4 bases, and 8 bases lay between the germline ends. CDR3 size: 13 residues. CDR1 is MNHNY and CDR2 is SVGAGI in the germline V gene (reference sequence). In DNA, the CDR3 is TGTGCCAGCAGTTACACGACAGTCACTGAAGCTTTCTTT. Amino acid sequence: CASSYTTVTEAFF.

The rearrangement links TRBV9 to TRBJ2-3; 12 positions match TRBD2. The length of the CDR3 is 17 residues. The J segment lost 4 bases and the V segment lost 0 bases, leaving 6 bases of the junction unmatched. The germline V gene has CDR1 SGDLS and CDR2 YYNGEE. CDR3 in DNA: TGTGCCAGCAGCGTAGAGGCTAGCGGGGGGGTAGCAGATACGCAGTATTTT. Protein sequence: CASSVEASGGVADTQYF.

V and J are TRBV7-6 and TRBJ2-3; TRBD2 agrees at 10 bases. The CDR3 consists of 16 residues. Germline V gene lookup returns CDR1 SGHVS and CDR2 FNYEAQ. V trimming: 6 bases; J trimming: 4 bases; junction bases outside the gene matches: 10. The CDR3 is CASSRTLSGGADTQYF. In DNA form, the CDR3 reads TGTGCCAGCAGTCGAACCCTCAGCGGGGGGGCAGATACGCAGTATTTT.

The chain is built from TRBV7-2 and TRBJ1-2, with 10 bases aligning to TRBD1. The CDR3 is 13 amino acids. Germline loops: CDR1 SGHTA, CDR2 FQGNSA. Trimming took 5 bases from V and 8 from J; bases not matched to a gene: 5. CDR3 sequence: CASSPRDRGGYTF. CDR3 nucleotides: TGTGCCAGCAGCCCCCGGGACAGGGGCGGCTACACCTTC. Full variable domain (rest looked up from reference TRBV7-2 and TRBJ1-2): GAGVSQSPSNKVTEKGKDVELRCDPISGHTALYWYRQSLGQGLEFLIYFQGNSAPDKSGLPSDRFSAERTGGSVSTLTIQRTQQEDSAVYLCASSPRDRGGYTFGSGTRLTVV.

The chain recombines TRBV27 with TRBJ2-3; TRBD2 agrees at 14 bases. Germline V gene sequence: CDR1 MNHEY, CDR2 SMNVEV (reference sequence). V shed 5 bases, J shed 4 bases, and the junction held 20 bases outside the gene matches. The CDR3 loop spans 21 amino acids. CDR3 nucleotide sequence: TGTGCCAGCAGTAGTTCCGGGACTAGCGGGAGTTCGGTTCTATCGTCAGATACGCAGTATTTT. Amino acid sequence: CASSSSGTSGSSVLSSDTQYF.

A few counts support this clone. The V call is TRBV5-1, the J call TRBJ1-6, with D perhaps TRBD1 (5 bases). This CDR3 region has 14 residues. Trimming took 4 bases from V and 7 from J, leaving 12 bases between them. In germline, CDR1 is SGHRS, CDR2 YFSETQ. The CDR3 sequence: CASSADSFNSPLHF. The CDR3 DNA follows: TGCGCCAGCAGCGCTGACAGCTTCAATTCACCCCTCCACTTT.

The genes are TRBV24-1 and TRBJ2-2; maybe TRBD1 (6 bases). This CDR3 region has 17 residues. Per germline, CDR1 KGHDR and CDR2 SFDVKD. V was shortened by 6 bases and J by 4 bases, with 20 bases between the two germline ends. The CDR3 protein is CATSSVIGQRFTGELFF. The CDR3 DNA reads TGTGCCACCAGTTCTGTGATCGGACAGAGGTTCACCGGGGAGCTGTTTTTT.

The chain joins TRBV23-1 to TRBJ1-6, with no clear D. TRBV23-1 is filed as an ORF, its function uncertain. V lost 7 bases and J 4 bases, leaving 17 bases between the germline ends. CDR3 length equals 16 residues. The chain's CDR3 is CASILRCYAYNSPLHF. CDR3 sequence (DNA): TGCGCCAGCATCCTACGGTGTTACGCGTATAATTCACCCCTCCACTTT.

The rearrangement joins TRBV18 to TRBJ2-7; D is uncertain. V was shortened by 3 bases and J by 10 bases, with 16 bases between the two germline ends. The CDR3 runs to 13 residues. Germline V gives CDR1 KGHSH, CDR2 LQKENI. CDR3: CASSPPGPDEQYF. In DNA, the CDR3 is TGTGCCAGCTCACCCCCCGGTCCTGATGAACAGTACTTC.

The chain combines TRBV11-2 with TRBJ1-3, with D tentatively TRBD1 (5 bases). The CDR3 runs 17 residues. Germline CDR1 is SGHAT and CDR2 is FQNNGV. The V and J ends lost 5 bases and 4 bases respectively, with 21 bases between them. CDR3 in amino acids: CASSPRRQQLEGNTIYF. In DNA, the CDR3 is TGTGCCAGCAGCCCCCGGAGACAGCAGTTGGAGGGAAACACCATATATTTT.

V and J are TRBV6-5 and TRBJ2-2; 7 bases are shared with TRBD2. Per the germline V gene, CDR1 is MNHEY and CDR2 is SVGAGI. This CDR3 contains 13 residues. Germline trimming cut 7 bases from V and 6 bases from J; bases unmatched to any gene: 5. The CDR3 coding sequence is TGTGCCAGCACCCTTACTAGCGCCGGGGAGCTGTTTTTT. This codes for CASTLTSAGELFF.

The chain joins TRBV12-3 or TRBV12-4 to TRBJ1-1; the D gene is possibly TRBD1 (6 bases). The CDR3 contains 13 residues. Trimming shortened V by 0 bases and J by 6 bases, and 8 bases separated the two germline ends. The CDR3 coding sequence is TGTGCCAGCAGTTTAGCACAGGGCGCTGAAGCTTTCTTT. Translating gives CASSLAQGAEAFF.

This clone came up a few times. CDR3 sequence: CASSQGIGLAGGETQYF. In DNA form, the CDR3 reads TGTGCCAGCAGCCAGGGTATAGGACTAGCGGGTGGAGAGACCCAGTACTTC. The chain combines TRBV3-1 (or the pseudogene TRBV3-2) with TRBJ2-5, with 11 bases that match TRBD2. This CDR3 comprises 17 residues. Germline V lookup: CDR1 LGHDT, CDR2 YNNKEL (reference sequence). The V segment lost 3 bases and the J segment 4 bases; nucleotides outside the gene matches: 10.

The chain recombines TRBV2 with TRBJ1-1, with 8 nucleotides matching TRBD1. Germline CDR1 and CDR2: SNHLY and FYNNEI. The CDR3 is 15 amino acids. V was clipped by 8 bases and J by 5 bases; unmatched bases: 13. CDR3 loop: CASLSNRGVRTEAFF. CDR3 nucleotide sequence: TGTGCCAGCCTCTCCAACAGGGGGGTAAGAACTGAAGCTTTCTTT.

The rearrangement links TRBV4-1 to TRBJ1-2, with 7 bases identical to TRBD1. The CDR3 is 16 residues long. Germline V gene lookup returns CDR1 MGHRA and CDR2 YSYEKL. With V trimmed by 3 bases and J by 0 bases, 7 bases remained unmatched. The CDR3 loop is CASSQTWGTANYGYTF. In DNA, the CDR3 is TGCGCCAGCAGCCAGACTTGGGGGACAGCTAACTATGGCTACACCTTC.